This T cell receptor (beta chain) was observed in a study of monozygotic twins with inflammatory bowel disease. Study-wide findings and caveats: Inverse Simpson values showed less TCRbeta diversity in IBD patients than in their healthy co-twins.

Researchers used template switching to add UMIs featuring a 6-nucleotide sample barcode. Using TCRalpha and TCRbeta cDNA, the researchers carried out two nested PCRs that lasted roughly 16 and 10 cycles. TCRdb reworked the 5' RACE reads into one entry per CDR3 protein, no DNA. This sample contains just over 300,000 distinct CDR3 sequences. Germline CDR1 is DFQATT and CDR2 is SNEGSKA (reference sequence). The CDR3 has 13 residues. Details on this clonotype: Its cognate antigen is unknown.

The chain has TRBV20-1 and TRBJ1-6; the TRBD1 assignment by TCRdb is unverifiable without DNA. Sequenced material: blood. The clonotype originates from a human donor with ulcerative colitis or Crohn's disease, or a healthy co-twin of an affected twin (not recorded which). CDR3 amino acids: CSAVGTVNSPLHF.